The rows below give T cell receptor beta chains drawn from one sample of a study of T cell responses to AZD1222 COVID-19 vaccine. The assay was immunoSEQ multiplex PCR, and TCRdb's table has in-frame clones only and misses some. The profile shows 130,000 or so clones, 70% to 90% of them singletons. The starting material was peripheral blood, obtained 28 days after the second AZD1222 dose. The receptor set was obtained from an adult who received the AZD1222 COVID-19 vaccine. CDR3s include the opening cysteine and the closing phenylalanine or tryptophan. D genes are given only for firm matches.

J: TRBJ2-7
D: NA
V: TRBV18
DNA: TGTGCCAGCTCACCACGGTCACCCTACGAGCAGTACTTC
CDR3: CASSPRSPYEQYF

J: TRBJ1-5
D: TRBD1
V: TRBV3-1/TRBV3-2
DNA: TGTGCCAGCAGCGCGACAGGGGGCTTTGGGCAGCCCCAGCATTTT
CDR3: CASSATGGFGQPQHF

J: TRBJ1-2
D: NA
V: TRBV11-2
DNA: TGTGCCAGCAGCTCGAATCGTTATGGCTACACCTTC
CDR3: CASSSNRYGYTF

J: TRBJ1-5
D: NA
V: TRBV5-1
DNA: TGCGCCAGCAGCTTGGACGGGAATCAGCCCCAGCATTTT
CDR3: CASSLDGNQPQHF

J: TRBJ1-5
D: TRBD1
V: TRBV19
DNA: TGTGCCAGTAGTAGGGGACAGGAGGGATTCGGCAATCAGCCCCAGCATTTT
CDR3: CASSRGQEGFGNQPQHF

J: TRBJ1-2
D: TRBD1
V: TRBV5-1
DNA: TGCGCCAGCAGCTATACAGGGGCGCAGAACTATGGCTACACCTTC
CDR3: CASSYTGAQNYGYTF

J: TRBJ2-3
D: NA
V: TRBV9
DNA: TGTGCCAGCAGCCCCCGGGCGGGCGGAAATACGCAGTATTTT
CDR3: CASSPRAGGNTQYF

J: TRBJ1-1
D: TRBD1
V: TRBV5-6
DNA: TGTGCCAGCAGTTACAGGGGTACTGAAGCTTTCTTT
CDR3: CASSYRGTEAFF

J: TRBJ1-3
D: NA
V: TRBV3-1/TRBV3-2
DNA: TGTGCCAGCAGCCAAGATCTGAGCTCTGGAAACACCATATATTTT
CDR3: CASSQDLSSGNTIYF

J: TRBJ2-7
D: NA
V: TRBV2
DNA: TGTGCCAGCAGTGAGGTGGGGCTTGGGTACGAGCAGTACTTC
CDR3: CASSEVGLGYEQYF

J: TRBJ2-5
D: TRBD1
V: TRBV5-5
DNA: TGTGCCAGCAGCCCCCAGGGGGCTGGGACCCAGTACTTC
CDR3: CASSPQGAGTQYF

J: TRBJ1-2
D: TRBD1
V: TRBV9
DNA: TGTGCCAGCAGCCCGGGACAGGGGTCGGATGGCTACACCTTC
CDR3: CASSPGQGSDGYTF

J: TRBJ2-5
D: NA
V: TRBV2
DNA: TGTGCCAGCTCATCTAGGGCAGCCCAAGAGACCCAGTACTTC
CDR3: CASSSRAAQETQYF

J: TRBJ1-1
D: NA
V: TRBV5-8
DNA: TGTGCCAGCAGCTTGTTGGCGGGGCCGGGTACTGAAGCTTTCTTT
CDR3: CASSLLAGPGTEAFF

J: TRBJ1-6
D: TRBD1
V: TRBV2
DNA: TGTGCCAGCAGGACCCGACAGGGAGGCTCACCCCTCCACTTT
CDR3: CASRTRQGGSPLHF

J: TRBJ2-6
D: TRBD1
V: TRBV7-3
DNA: TGTGCCAGCAGCCTTGACAGGGCTGGGGCCAACGTCCTGACTTTC
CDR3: CASSLDRAGANVLTF

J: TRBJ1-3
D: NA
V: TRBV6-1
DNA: TGTGCCAGCAGTGAAATATTACCGGGGTCTGGAAACACCATATATTTT
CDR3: CASSEILPGSGNTIYF

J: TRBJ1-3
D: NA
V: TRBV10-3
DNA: TGTGCCATCAGTGAGCAAGTCACCGACTCTGGAAACACCATATATTTT
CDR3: CAISEQVTDSGNTIYF

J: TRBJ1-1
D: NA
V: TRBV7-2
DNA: TGTGCCAGCAGCTGGGGGGAACAGAGAGCTTTCTTT
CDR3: CASSWGEQRAFF

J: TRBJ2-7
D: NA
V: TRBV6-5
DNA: TGTGCCAGCAGCGACGGGACACGATCCTACGAGCAGTACTTC
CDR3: CASSDGTRSYEQYF

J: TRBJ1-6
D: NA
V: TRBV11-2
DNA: TGTGCCAGCAGCTTAGAACAAGCCTATTCACCCCTCCACTTT
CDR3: CASSLEQAYSPLHF

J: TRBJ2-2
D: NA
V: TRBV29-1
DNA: TGCAGCGTTGAAAGTCAGGGCGCCGGGGAGCTGTTTTTT
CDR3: CSVESQGAGELFF